This is a list of T cell receptor beta chains from one sample in a study of T cell clones after liver transplantation. Method: immunoSEQ multiplex PCR; TCRdb's copy keeps in-frame clones and lacks some. Found here are about 120,000 clones, less than 95% of them singletons; the top ten hold approximately 0.84%. The specimen comprised CD4+ T cells from blood, sampled 12 months after liver transplant. These TCRs come from a human patient who received a liver transplant. Some T cells may have come from the graft donor. Each CDR3 is given with its conserved first and last residue. The order of the fields is V gene, D gene, J gene, CDR3 protein. D genes are given only for firm matches.

>TRBV6-6|NA|TRBJ2-2
CASRIQGPGELFF
>TRBV2|NA|TRBJ2-5
CASSERQYQETQYF
>TRBV5-8|TRBD2|TRBJ2-7
CASTLSGIRTYEQYF
>TRBV19|TRBD1|TRBJ2-7
CASSIVTGAAYEQYF
>TRBV2|NA|TRBJ1-1
CARADKNTEAFF
>TRBV6-4|NA|TRBJ1-1
CASSDRANTEAFF
>TRBV6-1|NA|TRBJ2-1
CASTEGESSYNEQFF
>TRBV27|NA|TRBJ2-7
CASMAGPYEQYF
>TRBV5-4|NA|TRBJ2-1
CASSLDRGASYNEQFF
>TRBV5-1|TRBD2|TRBJ2-3
CASSLGSGGTDTQYF
>TRBV7-6|TRBD2|TRBJ2-3
CASSPGAGGMNTQYF
>TRBV11-2|TRBD2|TRBJ2-1
CASSLGLAGGHEQFF
>TRBV20-1|NA|TRBJ2-7
CSAGFSDEQYF
>TRBV6-1|NA|TRBJ2-1
CASSEKWQGANNEQFF
>TRBV2|NA|TRBJ2-3
CASSENRLIDTQYF
>TRBV5-4|NA|TRBJ1-6
CASSLLGGAQNSPLHF
>TRBV2|TRBD1|TRBJ1-2
CASTQTGQGIYGYTF
>TRBV5-1|NA|TRBJ2-7
CASSFTSSYEQYF
>TRBV5-1|TRBD2|TRBJ2-3
CASSPLAGSTTDTQYF
>TRBV7-6|NA|TRBJ2-3
CASSLAAVHTDTQYF
>TRBV6-1|NA|TRBJ2-7
CASSETPPLGNPGHYYEQYF
>TRBV21-1|NA|TRBJ2-7
CASSKRGTEPNGEPYEQYF
>TRBV4-2|TRBD2|TRBJ2-2
CASSQDNTGGANTGELFF
>TRBV9|NA|TRBJ1-1
CASSPTTNTEAFF
>TRBV5-4|NA|TRBJ1-1
CASSWAVGMNTEAFF